This TCR beta chain was recovered during a study of T cell responses to AZD1222 COVID-19 vaccine. Study results and caveats: Every sample of the repertoires postdated the peak T cell response.

Assay used: immunoSEQ multiplex PCR; TCRdb lists only in-frame clones, some missing. The table records approximately 180,000 clones, about 89% of them present only once. With regard to this clone: Its antigen is currently unknown.

The TCR originated in an adult in good health. This specimen consisted of peripheral blood, obtained on day 0 of AZD1222 vaccination.

The CDR3: CASSLVGGNAQYF. The CDR3 coding sequence is TGTGCCAGCAGTTTAGTAGGCGGCAATGCGCAGTATTTT. The chain links TRBV27 to TRBJ2-3; D uncertain. Germline V gene data show CDR1 as MNHEY and CDR2 as SMNVEV (reference sequence). The CDR3 length is 13 residues. V lost 2 bases to trimming and J lost 10 bases, with 13 bases between them.